The 5 T cell receptor beta chains below come from one sample, sequenced in a study of spatial heterogeneity in lung cancer. Each CDR3 protein is one row after TCRdb ran MiXCR on the 5' RACE reads. The table shows 6,000 or so distinct CDR3 sequences, with 9.5% to 15% occurring only once. This sample's time point: sample taken at primary tumor resection. This material consisted of lung tissue, taken at surgery. The receptors shown here come from a human donor with early-stage non-small cell lung cancer.

Of note for this clonotype: Because this beta chain is a stray read in a library intended to capture alpha chains, its abundance should not be given much weight. The genes are TRBV5-1 and TRBJ2-7; D gene ambiguous. The germline V gene encodes CDR1 SGHRS and CDR2 YFSETQ. The CDR3 is 15 residues long. V dropped 4 bases and J dropped 1 base, with 15 bases sitting between them. The CDR3 here is CASSPGPAISYEQYF. For the CDR3, the DNA is TGCGCCAGCAGCCCTGGACCAGCTATTTCCTACGAGCAGTACTTC.

Relative to its sample, this clonotype is medium-sized. The library was designed around alpha chains, so this beta chain is a stray read whose abundance carries little weight. The V call is TRBV6-2 or TRBV6-3, the J call TRBJ1-1; weak D call: TRBD1 (6 bases). The germline CDR1 and CDR2 sequences are MNHEY and SVGEGT. V was trimmed by 5 bases and J by 8 bases, leaving 24 bases between them. This CDR3 has 16 amino acids. The CDR3 DNA follows: TGTGCCAGCAGTCACTACGACGGGGGCTCTGAATTGGAAGCTTTCTTT. It codes for CASSHYDGGSELEAFF.

This clonotype was counted at least ten times. The library was built for alpha chains, so this beta chain is an off-target read and its size means little. This sequence joins TRBV14 and TRBJ2-7; TRBD1 matches 7 bases. Per the germline V gene, CDR1 is SGHDN and CDR2 is FVKESK. With 4 bases clipped from V and 0 bases from J, the junction kept 12 bases outside the gene matches. There are 17 residues in the CDR3. The CDR3 sequence: CASSPRLGQPSSYEQYF. Written as DNA, the CDR3 is TGTGCCAGCAGCCCCCGATTGGGACAGCCTAGCTCCTACGAGCAGTACTTC.

This clonotype was counted ten times or more. This beta chain turned up in a library designed for alpha chains; as an off-target read, its abundance says little. The gene calls are TRBV7-2 and TRBJ2-1, with D possibly TRBD2 on 5 matching bases. V was shortened by 1 base and J by 6 bases, with 19 bases between the two germline ends. Germline V gene data show CDR1 as SGHTA and CDR2 as FQGNSA. The CDR3 loop spans 17 amino acids. CDR3 protein: CASSLGFAVGISNEQFF. The DNA for the CDR3 is TGTGCCAGCAGCTTAGGCTTTGCAGTCGGGATAAGCAATGAGCAGTTCTTC.

A word on this clonotype: This beta chain is a stray sequence in a library constructed for alpha chains; its clone size is not meaningful. V and J are TRBV7-8 and TRBJ2-3; D unresolved. CDR1 and CDR2 from the germline V gene are SGHVS and FQNEAQ. V was trimmed by 1 base and J by 9 bases, leaving 8 bases between them. The CDR3 sequence is 12 residues long. CDR3: CASSLGPQTQYF. The CDR3 DNA reads as TGTGCCAGCAGCTTAGGTCCCCAAACGCAGTATTTT.